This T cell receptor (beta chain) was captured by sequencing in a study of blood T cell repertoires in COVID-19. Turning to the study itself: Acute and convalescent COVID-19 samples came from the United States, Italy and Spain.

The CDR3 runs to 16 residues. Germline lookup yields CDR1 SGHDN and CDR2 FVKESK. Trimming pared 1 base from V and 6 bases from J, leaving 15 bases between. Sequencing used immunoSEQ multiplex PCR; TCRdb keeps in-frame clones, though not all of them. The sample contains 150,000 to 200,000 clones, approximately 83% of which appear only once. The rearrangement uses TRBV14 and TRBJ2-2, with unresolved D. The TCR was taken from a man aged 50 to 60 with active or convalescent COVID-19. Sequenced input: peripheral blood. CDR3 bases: TGTGCCAGCAGCCAAGTATTAGCTAGACGCGCCGGGGAGCTGTTTTTT. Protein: CASSQVLARRAGELFF.